This T cell receptor beta chain is from a study of blood T cell repertoires in COVID-19. Across the whole study: PBMCs, B-cell-depleted T cells, or T cells provided the cDNA or gDNA that made up the material.

Participant-reported clinical history was the basis for cohort assignment. CDR1 SGHRS and CDR2 YFSETQ come from the germline V gene. The CDR3 runs 19 residues. Losses at the gene ends were 0 bases for V and 1 base for J; bases not matched to a gene: 13. Some clones are missing from TCRdb's copy, which holds only in-frame ones; the method was immunoSEQ multiplex PCR. The data hold around 300,000 clones, with 88% observed a single time. This chain links TRBV5-1 with TRBJ2-5; 9 bases align to TRBD1. This clonotype was sampled from a woman aged 50 to 60 who had recovered from COVID-19. The sample consisted of PBMCs or T cells enriched from blood (not recorded which). The CDR3 reads CASSLGLRSGTGSQETQYF. In DNA, the CDR3 is TGCGCCAGCAGCTTGGGTCTTCGTTCAGGGACAGGGTCCCAAGAGACCCAGTACTTC. Full variable domain (rest looked up from reference TRBV5-1 and TRBJ2-5): KAGVTQTPRYLIKTRGQQVTLSCSPISGHRSVSWYQQTPGQGLQFLFEYFSETQRNKGNFPGRFSGRQFSNSRSEMNVSTLELGDSALYLCASSLGLRSGTGSQETQYFGPGTRLLVL.